This TCR beta chain was sequenced during a study of T cell repertoires in cytomegalovirus infection. Overall study context: Carrying CMV and the relevant HLA type showed in public TCR beta signatures. Broader study findings: It was HLA-C-restricted CMV-specific TCR beta clonotypes that dominated the response ex vivo.

Trimming cost V 1 base and J 2 bases, with 14 bases left between them. CDR3 length equals 16 residues. Germline V CDR1 and CDR2: SEHNR, FQNEAQ (reference sequence). In its sample, this clonotype was seen a few times. What it recognizes is unknown. Each CDR3 protein is one row after TCRdb ran MiXCR on the reads. The top ten hold roughly 13% of the sample, which has more than 400,000 distinct CDR3 sequences, around a quarter seen once. The sequence came from a human donor in good health (CMV status not recorded). Some clones in this sample may be carry-over from other donors' samples. The sample consisted of PBMCs. The V gene is TRBV7-9, the J gene TRBJ2-5; D assignment may be TRBD1 or TRBD2 (5 bases each). In DNA, the CDR3 is TGTGCCAGCAGCTTAGACGGTGGGACGAGGCAAGAGACCCAGTACTTC. Its translation: CASSLDGGTRQETQYF. Full variable domain (remainder filled in from reference TRBV7-9 and TRBJ2-5): DTGVSQNPRHKITKRGQNVTFRCDPISEHNRLYWYRQTLGQGPEFLTYFQNEAQLEKSRLLSDRFSAERPKGSFSTLEIQRTEQGDSAMYLCASSLDGGTRQETQYFGPGTRLLVL.